The present entry profiles one T cell receptor (beta chain) with its context. This sample was taken from a study of blood T cell repertoires in COVID-19. Overall study context: Samples taken during acute and convalescent COVID-19 were collected in the United States, Italy and Spain. PBMCs, B-cell-depleted T cells, or T cells were the source of the cDNA or gDNA that made up the material.

The germline V gene has CDR1 SGHNT and CDR2 YYREEE (reference sequence). This CDR3 spans 18 amino acids. V shed 4 bases and J 5 bases; nucleotides not matched to a gene: 19. Per the authors' pipeline: Reference gene primer amplification in the assay estimated nucleated cell counts. The data were produced by immunoSEQ multiplex PCR, yet TCRdb's version contains in-frame clones alone and is incomplete. That table furnishes V, J and clone size, whereas the DNA furnished D and trimming. This sample yields some 150,000 clones, of which about nine tenths are seen a single time; around 3.9% belongs to the top ten.

The sequence came from a woman aged 60-75 years who had recovered from COVID-19. The rearrangement joins TRBV5-4 to TRBJ2-7, with TRBD2 matching 9 bases. Sequenced material: peripheral blood. The CDR3 spells CASSQEVVAAGGRHEQYF. Written as DNA, the CDR3 is TGTGCCAGCAGCCAGGAGGTGGTGGCGGCGGGGGGGCGCCACGAGCAGTACTTC.